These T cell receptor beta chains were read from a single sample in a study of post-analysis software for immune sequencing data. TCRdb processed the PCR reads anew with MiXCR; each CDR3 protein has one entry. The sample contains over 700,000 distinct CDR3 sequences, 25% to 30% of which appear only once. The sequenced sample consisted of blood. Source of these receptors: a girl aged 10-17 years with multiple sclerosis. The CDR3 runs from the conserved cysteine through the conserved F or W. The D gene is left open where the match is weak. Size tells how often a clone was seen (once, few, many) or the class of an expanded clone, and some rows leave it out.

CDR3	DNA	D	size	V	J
CSVEGGLAGTDTQYF	TGCAGCGTTGAGGGGGGACTAGCGGGTACAGATACGCAGTATTTT	TRBD2	-	TRBV29-1	TRBJ2-3
CASSNTPNRAYEQYF	TGTGCCAGCAGCAATACCCCTAACAGGGCCTACGAGCAGTACTTC	-	-	TRBV21-1	TRBJ2-7
CASSLGDRGWSNEQFF	TGCGCCAGCAGCTTGGGTGACAGGGGGTGGAGCAATGAGCAGTTCTTC	TRBD1	few	TRBV5-4	TRBJ2-1
CSAAGGAGYNEQFF	TGCAGTGCCGCGGGGGGAGCGGGATACAATGAGCAGTTCTTC	TRBD2	few	TRBV20-1	TRBJ2-1
CASSLNRVSYEQYF	TGTGCCAGCAGTTTGAACAGGGTCTCCTACGAGCAGTACTTC	-	-	TRBV27	TRBJ2-7
CASTAGWQVNTEAFF	TGTGCCAGCACCGCGGGGTGGCAGGTTAACACTGAAGCTTTCTTT	-	-	TRBV2	TRBJ1-1
CATSDRTGFTDTQYF	TGTGCCACCAGTGACCGTACAGGTTTCACAGATACGCAGTATTTT	-	-	TRBV24-1	TRBJ2-3
CSVEDYSYGAFF	TGCAGCGTTGAAGACTACAGTTACGGAGCTTTCTTT	-	-	TRBV29-1	TRBJ1-1
CSARVANLYGYTF	TGCAGTGCCCGGGTGGCCAATTTATATGGCTACACCTTC	-	-	TRBV20-1	TRBJ1-2
CASSFFNEQFF	TGTGCCAGCAGCTTCTTTAATGAGCAGTTCTTC	-	few	TRBV7-2	TRBJ2-1
CASSLRRRSSYEQYF	TGTGCCAGCAGTTTGAGACGGAGGAGCTCCTACGAGCAGTACTTC	-	-	TRBV28	TRBJ2-7
CSARDSKTAYGYTF	TGCAGTGCTAGAGATAGTAAGACCGCCTATGGCTACACCTTC	-	-	TRBV20-1	TRBJ1-2
CASTLGVNQPQHF	TGTGCCAGCACCCTAGGGGTCAATCAGCCCCAGCATTTT	-	few	TRBV6-6	TRBJ1-5
CASSGSGKNIQYF	TGTGCCAGCAGCGGGAGCGGCAAAAACATTCAGTACTTC	-	-	TRBV9	TRBJ2-4
CASSNREVDGYTF	TGTGCCAGCAGCAACAGGGAAGTCGATGGCTACACCTTC	-	-	TRBV6-5	TRBJ1-2